The source of this TCR beta chain is a study of cytomegalovirus exposure and HLA in healthy donors (dated by TCRdb to the late 2010s). About the study as a whole: An earlier analysis of more than 550 of the donors reported 250 to 300 Gb of sequence data and around 110 million unique TCR beta sequences obtained from around 180 million T cells. Rather than using new phenotypic data, the later analysis identified candidate immune exposures from TCR beta sequences and from how often those sequences occurred across donors. Typing coverage varied by locus: roughly 629-640 donors for A, B, C, DRB1 and DQB1; more than 500 for DQA1; around 610 for DPA1; roughly 470 for DPB1. The T cell repertoires of 666 subjects were profiled by immunosequencing and related to cytomegalovirus serostatus. Across approximately 400 genotyped donors of the cohort, an average of about 250,000 unique TCR beta nucleotide sequences per donor were sequenced, and roughly 20% of those sequences were non-productive. A later genetic analysis used genome-wide SNP genotypes for about 60% of the roughly 700 donors, treating that subset as a discovery cohort. Donor age, sex, ethnicity and CMV serostatus were collected together with the repertoire data. High-throughput TCR immunosequencing, statistical association of individual TCRs with disease status, and machine learning were combined to predict cytomegalovirus infection status. In an earlier analysis of 587 of the donors, high-throughput TCR beta sequencing was used to judge whether each TCR beta V gene segment behaved as functional or pseudogenic. The aim of the study was to test whether cataloging public T cell receptors could identify signatures of past pathogen exposure. About five DR-DQ haplotypes were handled as single units for association and clustering because linkage in the cohort was strong. An early release covering around 630 HLA-typed donors comprised about 290 gigabases of sequencing data and 85 million to 100 million unique TCR sequences. Class I and class II HLA loci were covered by the typing at four-digit resolution. A later analysis re-analyzed previously published TCR beta repertoires from approximately 670 donors and added high-resolution HLA genotyping to study TCR occurrence patterns. Among the roughly 400 genotyped donors, around 81% belonged to the genetic ancestry cluster associated with self-reported Caucasian donors. Every discovery cohort repertoire had been produced on one sequencing platform. In addition to the first cohort of 666 subjects, a separate validation cohort of 130 or so different subjects was used. The full study reports these points: According to a later genetic analysis, donors in an Asian-associated ancestry cluster had fewer N-insertions in productive TCRs than the approximately 630-donor mean. It was suggested by the authors that the approach could potentially be generalized to other disease states and immunological phenotypes. Because the 87-base-pair reads could not distinguish some IMGT-functional V segments, including TRBV6-2 and TRBV6-3, those segments were excluded. Immune exposure information for the cohort was limited to CMV serostatus. According to a later analysis, TCR association rates differed among HLA loci, with DRB1 alleles showing the most associated TCRs and HLA-C alleles showing the fewest. Because HLA typing was unavailable for some donors at each locus, only the typed subset was used in association tests. A further reported finding was that TCR beta sequences accurately predicted the HLA-A and HLA-B alleles for most subjects in the first cohort. Assigning TCR associations to individual alleles was difficult when HLA alleles, especially DR and DQ, strongly co-occurred. According to a later analysis, most CMV-associated TCR beta chains appeared to be HLA-restricted, and the HLA associations seemed to be driven largely by CMV exposure. A later analysis found that HLA-associated TCR beta chains were more clonally expanded and had lower generation probabilities than equally common non-associated chains. In a later analysis, 15,000 to 20,000 TCR beta sequences were associated with specific HLA alleles at a false discovery rate of 0.05. While some public TCRs were present in many individuals, most TCR sequences turned up only very rarely across donors. Several of the top co-occurrence clusters appeared to be linked to parvovirus B19, influenza, CMV and Epstein-Barr virus, according to a later analysis. An association between a missense DCLRE1C variant and V-gene and J-gene trimming of TCR beta chains was found in a later genetic analysis and replicated in an independent cohort. Broadly in line with IMGT annotations, most TCR beta V segments showed up in productive rearrangements about 87% or about 30% of the time in an earlier analysis of approximately 640 of the donors. In the study, 164 TCR beta chains were listed as associated with cytomegalovirus. Correlated functional status among segregating V segments might reflect linkage disequilibrium, but an unknown experimental factor could not be ruled out. In vitro tests confirmed that a few of the cytomegalovirus-associated TCR beta chains recognize cytomegalovirus antigens. A group of highly shared sequence variants was considered likely to be a technical artifact of the sequencing pipeline. The presence/absence analyses assumed that sequencing depth was roughly uniform across donors, and that assumption may not be true. Cytomegalovirus status was reported to be diagnosed by the classifier with high specificity and sensitivity in both the original and validation cohorts. The cohort was sequenced for TCR beta chains only, and without alpha or paired-chain data the features that could be detected were limited. Because counts were too low, approximately 15 rarely observed V segments, including chromosome 9 orphons, were excluded from the earlier analysis of 587 of the donors.

The cohort was made up of hundreds of healthy bone marrow donors. Cohort members were all nominally healthy when sampled, although unrecorded immune exposures were likely present. The donor was CMV seropositive and was included in the group of almost 300 seropositive cohort members. A peripheral blood sample was collected from each donor, and TCR beta sequencing was performed on peripheral blood mononuclear cells. Genomic DNA was extracted from the blood cell samples with the Qiagen DNeasy Blood Extraction Kit. About this clone itself: The antigen this receptor binds is unknown. The record has no base qualities; no much larger clone is one base away.

Receptor amplification or capture employed the immunoSEQ multiplex PCR assay. The multiplex PCR relied on a mix of 60 forward primers for TCR Vbeta segments and 13 reverse primers for TCR Jbeta segments. Amplification of the CDR3 region of rearranged TCR beta genes was performed with a multiplex PCR assay on genomic DNA. On the Illumina HiSeq System, the amplified TCR beta libraries were sequenced as 87-base-pair reads. Per the original workflow: In a later analysis, tens of millions of unique TCR beta chains were counted across the 666 repertoires, and about 10 million of these chains were shared by at least two donors. Raw reads were error-corrected and collapsed into unique sequences by a nearest-neighbor algorithm in which closely related sequences were merged to remove PCR and sequencing errors. CDR3 sequences were aligned to IMGT reference sequences to assign V, D and J gene segments. Each retained sequence needed at least a six-nucleotide match to both a V gene segment and a J gene segment. A rearrangement counted as productive if the CDR3 had no stop codons and remained in frame with V and J, and every other rearrangement counted as non-productive. CDR3 was defined by IMGT convention, running from the second conserved V-encoded cysteine to the conserved J-encoded phenylalanine. In an earlier analysis of roughly 610 of the donors, sequences lacking an unambiguous match to a single V gene segment were excluded. An earlier analysis of approximately 590 of the donors classified V segments as functional when productive rearrangements were above 56.7% and as segregating when the standard deviation between donors was above 5%. A statistical classification framework was developed to diagnose cytomegalovirus status using the catalog of TCR beta chain sequences. V and J gene assignment, in a later analysis, came from comparing TCR nucleotide sequences with IMGT/GENE-DB human TR gene sequences. In a later analysis, CDR3 sequences and most-parsimonious VDJ recombination scenarios were assigned using the TCRdist pipeline. In a later analysis, each TCR beta chain was defined by its CDR3 amino acid sequence together with its V-gene family, and reads without a unique V-gene family were excluded. In a later analysis, 450 to 600 highly shared, low-generation-probability nucleotide sequences were removed to address suspected cross-contamination and a sequencing artifact. In a later analysis, a clonal expansion index for each public chain was calculated from normalized within-repertoire ranks of inferred template counts. Generation probabilities in a later analysis came from a VDJ recombination model fitted to out-of-frame rearrangements, and those results were checked against IGoR. Hypergeometric tests were used in a later analysis to score TCR-TCR, TCR-HLA and TCR-CMV co-occurrence, with a repertoire-size bias correction applied to the TCR pairs. False discovery rates were estimated in a later analysis by permuting HLA or CMV assignments 20 times. In a later analysis, co-occurring TCRs were grouped using DBSCAN, with TCRdist sequence similarity added in when clustering inside HLA-allele-positive subsets. Repertoires with fewer than 30,000 or more than 120,000 public chains were left out of co-occurrence clustering, as were five repertoires with anomalous nucleotide sharing. TCRdb's version of the immuneACCESS table is confined to in-frame rearrangements and falls short of the full clone set. An unresolved V gene accounts for under half of the shortfall where checked; the remainder is of unknown origin. V and J calls and clone size are those listed in that table; D and trimming were worked out from the DNA. This sample is represented by around 200,000 clones; less than 85% of them were singletons. The top ten constitute about 5% of the sample.

CDR1 and CDR2, per the germline V gene (reference sequence), are MNHNY and SVGAGI. The junction carries 22 bases between V and J, which are trimmed by 7 bases and 6 bases respectively. Counted from cysteine to phenylalanine, this CDR3 has 16 amino acids. Of the read, only the CDR3 DNA is kept; its 48 bases are in frame from base 1. This receptor was obtained from a man in his thirties or forties in good health and CMV-seropositive. The sequence links TRBV6-6 to TRBJ1-5; a weak D assignment points to TRBD1 (6 bases agree). Source material: PBMCs. The DNA sequence is TGTGCCAGCAAGATTCTCCGGGACGGGACAAGTCAGCCCCAGCATTTT. Its product reads: CASKILRDGTSQPQHF.